These T cell receptor beta chains were read from a single sample in a study of Ad26.COV2.S vaccination and SARS-CoV-2 variants. Only in-frame clones appear in the TCRdb table, and some are missing; sequencing was by immunoSEQ multiplex PCR. Of 300,000 to 350,000 clones in the sample, around four fifths were seen once. Sequenced here: peripheral blood, sampled in a trial of Ad26.COV2.S vaccine versus placebo. The receptors derive from a person aged 18-65 years who received the Ad26.COV2.S COVID-19 vaccine or a placebo. Each CDR3 is given with its conserved first and last residue. Each record gives: CDR3 protein, CDR3 DNA, J gene, V gene, clone size, D gene. D genes are given only for firm matches. Size is stated for part of the rows, as once, few or many counts, or as a class when the clone is expanded.

CDR3 protein: CASSLHDGYEQYF; CDR3 DNA: TGTGCCAGCAGCTTACATGATGGCTACGAGCAGTACTTC; J gene: TRBJ2-7; V gene: TRBV7-9; clone size: .; D gene: .
CDR3 protein: CAIKADMNTEAFF; CDR3 DNA: TGTGCCATCAAGGCAGACATGAACACTGAAGCTTTCTTT; J gene: TRBJ1-1; V gene: TRBV10-3; clone size: .; D gene: .
CDR3 protein: CASSPNRGLNTGELFF; CDR3 DNA: TGTGCCAGCTCACCTAACAGGGGGCTAAACACCGGGGAGCTGTTTTTT; J gene: TRBJ2-2; V gene: TRBV18; clone size: .; D gene: TRBD1
CDR3 protein: CASSYSTGTYRYTF; CDR3 DNA: TGTGCCAGCAGTTACTCGACAGGGACCTACCGCTACACCTTC; J gene: TRBJ1-2; V gene: TRBV6-6; clone size: .; D gene: TRBD1
CDR3 protein: CASSERTSGDLDTQYF; CDR3 DNA: TGCGCCAGCAGCGAAAGGACTAGCGGGGACTTAGATACGCAGTATTTT; J gene: TRBJ2-3; V gene: TRBV5-1; clone size: .; D gene: TRBD2
CDR3 protein: CASSQATGPSSYNEQFF; CDR3 DNA: TGCGCCAGCAGCCAAGCGACAGGACCTAGCTCCTACAATGAGCAGTTCTTC; J gene: TRBJ2-1; V gene: TRBV4-1; clone size: .; D gene: .
CDR3 protein: CASKEAPFSEQYF; CDR3 DNA: TGTGCCAGCAAGGAGGCCCCTTTTAGCGAGCAGTACTTC; J gene: TRBJ2-7; V gene: TRBV2; clone size: .; D gene: .
CDR3 protein: CASTPAGVGNTIYF; CDR3 DNA: TGTGCCAGCACCCCGGCAGGGGTTGGAAACACCATATATTTT; J gene: TRBJ1-3; V gene: TRBV11-2; clone size: .; D gene: .
CDR3 protein: CASSLVQAALYGYTF; CDR3 DNA: TGTGCCAGCAGCTTAGTACAGGCGGCCCTCTATGGCTACACCTTC; J gene: TRBJ1-2; V gene: TRBV7-9; clone size: .; D gene: .
CDR3 protein: CASSVSREATQETQYF; CDR3 DNA: TGTGCCAGCAGCGTATCCCGAGAGGCGACCCAAGAGACCCAGTACTTC; J gene: TRBJ2-5; V gene: TRBV9; clone size: .; D gene: .
CDR3 protein: CASRDLFGGEAFF; CDR3 DNA: TGCGCCAGCAGGGACTTATTCGGGGGTGAAGCTTTCTTT; J gene: TRBJ1-1; V gene: TRBV5-1; clone size: few; D gene: .
CDR3 protein: CASSQDRGLEQYF; CDR3 DNA: TGTGCCAGCAGCCAAGATCGGGGACTAGAGCAGTATTTT; J gene: TRBJ2-3; V gene: TRBV14; clone size: .; D gene: TRBD2
CDR3 protein: CASSLMTTGELFF; CDR3 DNA: TGTGCCAGCAGCTTGATGACCACCGGGGAGCTGTTTTTT; J gene: TRBJ2-2; V gene: TRBV5-4; clone size: .; D gene: .
CDR3 protein: CASSYDNRGLNTGELFF; CDR3 DNA: TGTGCCAGCAGCTACGATAACAGGGGTTTGAACACCGGGGAGCTGTTTTTT; J gene: TRBJ2-2; V gene: TRBV11-2; clone size: .; D gene: TRBD1
CDR3 protein: CAISKGQGIRETQYF; CDR3 DNA: TGTGCCATCAGCAAGGGACAGGGGATTCGGGAGACCCAGTACTTC; J gene: TRBJ2-5; V gene: TRBV10-3; clone size: .; D gene: TRBD1
CDR3 protein: CASSYRDRYNSPLHF; CDR3 DNA: TGTGCCAGCAGTTACAGGGACAGGTATAATTCACCCCTCCACTTT; J gene: TRBJ1-6; V gene: TRBV6-5; clone size: .; D gene: TRBD1
CDR3 protein: CASSLREYNSPLHF; CDR3 DNA: TGTGCCAGCAGCCTCAGAGAATATAATTCACCCCTCCACTTT; J gene: TRBJ1-6; V gene: TRBV5-4; clone size: .; D gene: .
CDR3 protein: CASSLGVGTGGDEQFF; CDR3 DNA: TGTGCCAGCAGCTTAGGAGTTGGGACAGGGGGCGATGAGCAGTTCTTC; J gene: TRBJ2-1; V gene: TRBV7-3; clone size: .; D gene: TRBD1
CDR3 protein: CASSDGQGSYNEQFF; CDR3 DNA: TGTGCCAGCAGCGATGGACAGGGATCCTACAATGAGCAGTTCTTC; J gene: TRBJ2-1; V gene: TRBV9; clone size: .; D gene: TRBD1
CDR3 protein: CASSVRTGREQYF; CDR3 DNA: TGTGCCAGCAGCGTCCGGACAGGTCGCGAGCAGTACTTC; J gene: TRBJ2-7; V gene: TRBV9; clone size: .; D gene: TRBD1
CDR3 protein: CAWSKGGLTTGELFF; CDR3 DNA: TGTGCCTGGAGTAAAGGCGGACTCACCACCGGGGAGCTGTTTTTT; J gene: TRBJ2-2; V gene: TRBV30; clone size: .; D gene: .
CDR3 protein: CASSLAGSGGMSSYNEQFF; CDR3 DNA: TGTGCCAGCAGCTTAGCAGGTAGCGGGGGGATGAGCTCCTACAATGAGCAGTTCTTC; J gene: TRBJ2-1; V gene: TRBV7-9; clone size: .; D gene: TRBD2
CDR3 protein: CASSYGAGGPGETQYF; CDR3 DNA: TGTGCCAGCAGTTACGGAGCGGGGGGGCCCGGAGAGACCCAGTACTTC; J gene: TRBJ2-5; V gene: TRBV6-5; clone size: .; D gene: TRBD2
CDR3 protein: CASSQAPFRGPQPQHF; CDR3 DNA: TGCGCCAGCAGCCAGGCGCCGTTCAGGGGGCCTCAGCCCCAGCATTTT; J gene: TRBJ1-5; V gene: TRBV4-1; clone size: .; D gene: TRBD1
CDR3 protein: CASSRDRPTTNEKLFF; CDR3 DNA: TGTGCCAGTAGCCGCGACAGACCCACAACTAATGAAAAACTGTTTTTT; J gene: TRBJ1-4; V gene: TRBV19; clone size: .; D gene: .
CDR3 protein: CASSHDTGRSGEKLFF; CDR3 DNA: TGTGCCAGCAGCCACGATACAGGGAGGTCAGGAGAAAAACTGTTTTTT; J gene: TRBJ1-4; V gene: TRBV14; clone size: once; D gene: .
CDR3 protein: CASGRQGVTDTQYF; CDR3 DNA: TGCGCCAGCGGCCGACAGGGGGTCACAGATACGCAGTATTTT; J gene: TRBJ2-3; V gene: TRBV5-1; clone size: .; D gene: TRBD1
CDR3 protein: CASTHPDYSNQPQHF; CDR3 DNA: TGTGCCAGCACCCACCCTGACTATAGCAATCAGCCCCAGCATTTT; J gene: TRBJ1-5; V gene: TRBV6-4; clone size: .; D gene: .
CDR3 protein: CASQGASNQPQHF; CDR3 DNA: TGTGCCTCGCAGGGGGCCAGCAATCAGCCCCAGCATTTT; J gene: TRBJ1-5; V gene: TRBV30; clone size: few; D gene: TRBD1
CDR3 protein: CASSWDREAYEQYF; CDR3 DNA: TGTGCCAGCAGCTGGGACAGGGAGGCCTACGAGCAGTACTTC; J gene: TRBJ2-7; V gene: TRBV11-2; clone size: .; D gene: TRBD1
CDR3 protein: CASSIDIQPQHF; CDR3 DNA: TGTGCCAGTAGTATAGATATTCAGCCCCAGCATTTT; J gene: TRBJ1-5; V gene: TRBV19; clone size: .; D gene: .
CDR3 protein: CASSLNGGLYEQYF; CDR3 DNA: TGTGCCAGCAGCTTAAACGGGGGACTCTACGAGCAGTACTTC; J gene: TRBJ2-7; V gene: TRBV7-2; clone size: few; D gene: .
CDR3 protein: CASSSNGGDTEAFF; CDR3 DNA: TGTGCCAGCAGCTCGAATGGGGGAGACACTGAAGCTTTCTTT; J gene: TRBJ1-1; V gene: TRBV5-4; clone size: .; D gene: .
CDR3 protein: CAADGQGLGEQYF; CDR3 DNA: TGTGCCGCTGACGGACAGGGGCTAGGCGAGCAGTACTTC; J gene: TRBJ2-7; V gene: TRBV10-3; clone size: .; D gene: TRBD1
CDR3 protein: CASSFPTGTGELFF; CDR3 DNA: TGTGCCAGCAGTTTCCCGACAGGCACCGGGGAGCTGTTTTTT; J gene: TRBJ2-2; V gene: TRBV6-5; clone size: .; D gene: .
CDR3 protein: CATSEVAVNTEAFF; CDR3 DNA: TGTGCCACCAGTGAGGTGGCAGTGAACACTGAAGCTTTCTTT; J gene: TRBJ1-1; V gene: TRBV24-1; clone size: .; D gene: .
CDR3 protein: CASSLAFSLAGIGNTQYF; CDR3 DNA: TGTGCCAGCAGCTTAGCGTTCAGTCTAGCGGGGATAGGAAATACGCAGTATTTT; J gene: TRBJ2-3; V gene: TRBV7-2; clone size: .; D gene: TRBD2
CDR3 protein: CASSYAVNYGYTF; CDR3 DNA: TGTGCCAGCAGTTACGCTGTTAACTATGGCTACACCTTC; J gene: TRBJ1-2; V gene: TRBV6-5; clone size: .; D gene: .
CDR3 protein: CASSLGPLGNQPQHF; CDR3 DNA: TGTGCCAGCAGTTTAGGGCCCCTGGGCAATCAGCCCCAGCATTTT; J gene: TRBJ1-5; V gene: TRBV27; clone size: many; D gene: .
CDR3 protein: CASSLDRSSNQPQHF; CDR3 DNA: TGTGCCAGCAGTCTTGACAGGAGCAGCAATCAGCCCCAGCATTTT; J gene: TRBJ1-5; V gene: TRBV27; clone size: .; D gene: .
CDR3 protein: CASIMQPLSYEQYF; CDR3 DNA: TGTGCCAGCATTATGCAGCCACTTTCCTACGAGCAGTACTTC; J gene: TRBJ2-7; V gene: TRBV2; clone size: .; D gene: .
CDR3 protein: CASSPAGGGQPQHF; CDR3 DNA: TGTGCCAGCAGCCCCGCAGGGGGTGGTCAGCCCCAGCATTTT; J gene: TRBJ1-5; V gene: TRBV28; clone size: .; D gene: TRBD1
CDR3 protein: CASSAGIRGTGELFF; CDR3 DNA: TGCGCCAGCAGTGCCGGGATTCGAGGAACCGGGGAGCTGTTTTTT; J gene: TRBJ2-2; V gene: TRBV10-1; clone size: .; D gene: .
CDR3 protein: CASGWLNTEAFF; CDR3 DNA: TGTGCTAGTGGTTGGTTGAACACTGAAGCTTTCTTT; J gene: TRBJ1-1; V gene: TRBV12-5; clone size: .; D gene: .
CDR3 protein: CASSWTSGGAYEQYF; CDR3 DNA: TGTGCCAGCAGCTGGACTAGCGGGGGGGCCTACGAGCAGTACTTC; J gene: TRBJ2-7; V gene: TRBV7-8; clone size: .; D gene: TRBD2
CDR3 protein: CASRPPPGSGANVLTF; CDR3 DNA: TGTGCCAGCCGACCGCCGCCCGGCTCTGGGGCCAACGTCCTGACTTTC; J gene: TRBJ2-6; V gene: TRBV19; clone size: .; D gene: .
CDR3 protein: CASSLVQGGMGTTEAFF; CDR3 DNA: TGCGCCAGCAGCTTGGTTCAGGGGGGAATGGGGACCACTGAAGCTTTCTTT; J gene: TRBJ1-1; V gene: TRBV5-1; clone size: once; D gene: TRBD1
CDR3 protein: CASSESAGARSNYGYTF; CDR3 DNA: TGTGCCAGCAGTGAAAGTGCAGGCGCCCGTTCTAACTATGGCTACACCTTC; J gene: TRBJ1-2; V gene: TRBV6-1; clone size: .; D gene: .
CDR3 protein: CASRGTGDAYEQYF; CDR3 DNA: TGTGCCAGCAGGGGGACAGGGGATGCCTACGAGCAGTACTTC; J gene: TRBJ2-7; V gene: TRBV13; clone size: .; D gene: TRBD1
CDR3 protein: CASSGRDTIAGQPQHF; CDR3 DNA: TGTGCCAGTAGTGGTCGGGACACAATCGCAGGTCAGCCCCAGCATTTT; J gene: TRBJ1-5; V gene: TRBV19; clone size: .; D gene: .
CDR3 protein: CASSLDRTNYGYTF; CDR3 DNA: TGTGCCAGCAGCTTGGACAGAACAAACTATGGCTACACCTTC; J gene: TRBJ1-2; V gene: TRBV7-9; clone size: few; D gene: .
CDR3 protein: CASRFSGSTDTQYF; CDR3 DNA: TGTGCCAGCAGGTTTAGCGGTAGCACAGATACGCAGTATTTT; J gene: TRBJ2-3; V gene: TRBV5-5; clone size: .; D gene: .
CDR3 protein: CASLGDYNTGELFF; CDR3 DNA: TGTGCCAGCTTAGGGGACTATAACACCGGGGAGCTGTTTTTT; J gene: TRBJ2-2; V gene: TRBV2; clone size: many; D gene: TRBD2
CDR3 protein: CASSRTGGVTEAFF; CDR3 DNA: TGTGCCAGCAGCCGCACAGGGGGCGTCACTGAAGCTTTCTTT; J gene: TRBJ1-1; V gene: TRBV3-1/TRBV3-2; clone size: .; D gene: TRBD1
CDR3 protein: CASSPTGYSAYEQYF; CDR3 DNA: TGTGCCAGCAGCCCGACGGGATACTCAGCCTACGAGCAGTACTTC; J gene: TRBJ2-7; V gene: TRBV9; clone size: .; D gene: .